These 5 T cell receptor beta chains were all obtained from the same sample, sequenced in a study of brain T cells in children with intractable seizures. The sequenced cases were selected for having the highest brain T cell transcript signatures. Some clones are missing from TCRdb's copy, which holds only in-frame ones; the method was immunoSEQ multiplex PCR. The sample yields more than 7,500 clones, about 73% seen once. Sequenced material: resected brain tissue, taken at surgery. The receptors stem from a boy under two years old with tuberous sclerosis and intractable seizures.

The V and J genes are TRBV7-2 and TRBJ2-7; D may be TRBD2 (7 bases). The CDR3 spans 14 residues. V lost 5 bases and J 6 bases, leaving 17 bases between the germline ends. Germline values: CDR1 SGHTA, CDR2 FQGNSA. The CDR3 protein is CASSPSGGRFEQYF. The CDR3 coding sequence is TGTGCCAGCAGCCCCTCGGGGGGCAGGTTCGAGCAGTACTTC.

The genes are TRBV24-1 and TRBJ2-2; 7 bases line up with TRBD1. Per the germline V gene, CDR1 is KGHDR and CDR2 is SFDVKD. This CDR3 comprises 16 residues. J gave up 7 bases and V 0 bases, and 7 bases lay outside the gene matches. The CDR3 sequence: CATSDLPGTEGGELFF. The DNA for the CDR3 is TGTGCCACCAGTGATTTGCCCGGGACAGAGGGCGGGGAGCTGTTTTTT.

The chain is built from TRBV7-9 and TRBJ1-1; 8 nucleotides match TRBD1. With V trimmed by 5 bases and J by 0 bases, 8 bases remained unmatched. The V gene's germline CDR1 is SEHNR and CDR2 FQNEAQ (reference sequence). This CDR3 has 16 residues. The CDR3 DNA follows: TGTGCCAGCAGCCCCGGGACAGGTCTTATGAACACTGAAGCTTTCTTT. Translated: CASSPGTGLMNTEAFF.

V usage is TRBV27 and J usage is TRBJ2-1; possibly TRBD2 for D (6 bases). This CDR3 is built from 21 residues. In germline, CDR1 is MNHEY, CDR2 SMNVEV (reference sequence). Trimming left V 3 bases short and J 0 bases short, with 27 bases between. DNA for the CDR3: TGTGCCAGCAGTTTGAGAACCGGGAGACTAGGGCTGCGGGGCTCCTACAATGAGCAGTTCTTC. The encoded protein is CASSLRTGRLGLRGSYNEQFF.

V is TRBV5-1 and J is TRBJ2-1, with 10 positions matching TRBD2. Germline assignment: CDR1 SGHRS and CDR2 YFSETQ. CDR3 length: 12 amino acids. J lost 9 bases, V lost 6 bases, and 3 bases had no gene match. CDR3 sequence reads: CASNIAGGEQFF. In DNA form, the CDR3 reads TGCGCCAGCAACATAGCGGGAGGTGAGCAGTTCTTC.